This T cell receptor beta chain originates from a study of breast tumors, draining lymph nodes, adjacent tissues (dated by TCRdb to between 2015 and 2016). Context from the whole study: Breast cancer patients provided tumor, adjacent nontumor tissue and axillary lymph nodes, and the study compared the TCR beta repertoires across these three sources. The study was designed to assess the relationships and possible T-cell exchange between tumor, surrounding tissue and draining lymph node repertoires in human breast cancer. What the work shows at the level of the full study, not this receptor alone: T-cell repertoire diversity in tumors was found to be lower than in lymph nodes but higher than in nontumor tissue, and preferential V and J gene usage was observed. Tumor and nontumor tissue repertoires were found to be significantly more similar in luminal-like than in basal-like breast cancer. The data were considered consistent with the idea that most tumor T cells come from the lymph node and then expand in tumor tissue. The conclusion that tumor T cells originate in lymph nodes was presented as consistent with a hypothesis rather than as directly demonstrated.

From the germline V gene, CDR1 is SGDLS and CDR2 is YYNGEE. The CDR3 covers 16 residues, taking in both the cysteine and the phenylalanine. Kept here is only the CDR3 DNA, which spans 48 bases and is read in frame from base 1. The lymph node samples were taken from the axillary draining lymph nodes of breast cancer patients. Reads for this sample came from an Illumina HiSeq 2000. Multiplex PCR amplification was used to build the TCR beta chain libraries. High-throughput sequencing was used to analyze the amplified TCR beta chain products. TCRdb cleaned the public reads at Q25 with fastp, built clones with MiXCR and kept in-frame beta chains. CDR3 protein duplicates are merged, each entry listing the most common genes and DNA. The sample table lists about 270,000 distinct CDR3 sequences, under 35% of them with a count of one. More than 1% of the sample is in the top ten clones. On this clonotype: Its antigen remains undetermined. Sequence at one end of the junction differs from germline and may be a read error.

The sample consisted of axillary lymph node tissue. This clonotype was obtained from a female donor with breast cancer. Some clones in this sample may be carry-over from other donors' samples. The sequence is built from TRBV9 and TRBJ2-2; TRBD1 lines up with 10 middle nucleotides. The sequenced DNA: TGTGCCAGCAGCGTAGGCGCCGGGACAGGGGCCGGGGCGCTGTTTTTT. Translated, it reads CASSVGAGTGAGALFF.